The 2 T cell receptor beta chains below were found in one sample sequenced in a study of T cell responses to AZD1222 COVID-19 vaccine. Only in-frame clones appear in the TCRdb table, and some are missing; sequencing was by immunoSEQ multiplex PCR. This sample has roughly 140,000 clones; 85% to 90% occur once, and the top ten carry approximately 1.6%. Here the sequenced sample was peripheral blood, taken 28 days after the second AZD1222 dose. The receptors come from an adult who received the AZD1222 COVID-19 vaccine.

The chain couples TRBV11-3 to TRBJ2-2; 10 bases fit TRBD1. The CDR3 has 15 amino acids. Germline CDR1 SGHNT, CDR2 YENEEA. With 1 base clipped from V and 6 bases from J, the junction kept 2 bases outside the gene matches. CDR3 DNA sequence: TGTGCCAGCAGCTTAGGCGGACAGGGGGCCGGGGAGCTGTTTTTT. This encodes CASSLGGQGAGELFF.

For this clone: The junction shows a germline mismatch at one end, possibly a read error. J is TRBJ1-5 and V is TRBV19, with TRBD1 as a possible D gene (6 bases). Germline CDR1 and CDR2: LNHDA and SQIVND (reference sequence). The CDR3 runs 14 residues. The CDR3 bases are TGTGCCAGTAGGATAGGGGGGACCAATCAGCCCCAGCATTTT. Its translation is CASRIGGTNQPQHF.